These 30 T cell receptor beta chains came from one sample sequenced in a study of T cell repertoires in cytomegalovirus infection. TCRdb independently ran MiXCR on the reads; one entry per CDR3 protein. The sample records about 600,000 distinct CDR3 sequences, 20% to 30% being singletons. Sequenced sample: CD8+ T cells from PBMCs. These TCRs come from a human donor in good health (CMV status not recorded). Some clones in this sample may be carry-over from other donors' samples.

A word on this clonotype: A much larger clone differs by one base, so this may be a read error. This chain uses TRBV28 with TRBJ1-1, with TRBD1 matching over 7 bases. Germline V gene lookup returns CDR1 MDHEN and CDR2 SYDVKM. The CDR3 spans 15 residues. The CDR3 DNA reads TGTGGCAGCAGTTCAGACACAGGGGTCCCCACTGAAGCTTTCTTT. This codes for CGSSSDTGVPTEAFF.

V and J are TRBV27 and TRBJ2-7; a weak D match, TRBD2 (6 bases). CDR1 MNHEY and CDR2 SMNVEV come from the germline V gene (reference sequence). The CDR3 loop spans 12 amino acids. V dropped 6 bases and J dropped 8 bases, with 14 bases sitting between them. The DNA for the CDR3 is TGTGCCAGCAGCCCGGGAGCGCTTCAGCAGTACTTC. Encoded protein: CASSPGALQQYF.

This clonotype was observed a few times. The V and J genes are TRBV20-1 and TRBJ2-7, with D unresolved. Trimming left V 5 bases short and J 1 base short, with 15 bases between. This CDR3 spans 14 amino acids. Looked up from germline, CDR1 is DFQATT and CDR2 is SNEGSKA (reference sequence). In nucleotides, the CDR3 is TGCAGTGCTGACCCTTCCGACCGGTCCTACGAGCAGTACGTC. Amino acids: CSADPSDRSYEQYV.

This clonotype was found many times. J is TRBJ2-1 and V is TRBV28; 9 nucleotides align to TRBD1. V shed 6 bases, J shed 9 bases, and the junction held 12 bases outside the gene matches. This CDR3 region has 15 residues. CDR1 MDHEN and CDR2 SYDVKM come from the germline V gene. The CDR3 DNA reads as TGTGCCAGCAGCGTGCGGGACAGGGTTACGAGTGAGCAGTTCTTC. Its translation is CASSVRDRVTSEQFF.

This rearrangement joins TRBV7-6 to TRBJ2-7; 12 nucleotides line up with TRBD1. Per germline, CDR1 SGHVS and CDR2 FNYEAQ. Unmatched junction bases numbered 14, after V lost 4 bases and J lost 7 bases. This CDR3 region has 17 residues. CDR3 in amino acids: CASSSTLGTGGLREQYF. CDR3 bases: TGTGCCAGCAGCTCCACCCTGGGGACAGGGGGCCTGAGGGAGCAGTACTTC.

This clonotype has just a few counts. This sequence joins TRBV10-3 and TRBJ2-1; TRBD2 matches at 9 bases. Germline CDR1 ENHRY, CDR2 SYGVKD. Germline trimming cut 3 bases from V and 5 bases from J; bases unmatched to any gene: 5. This CDR3 is 15 amino acids long. The CDR3 protein is CAISERVAGDNEQFF. CDR3 nucleotides: TGTGCCATCAGTGAAAGAGTAGCGGGGGACAATGAGCAGTTCTTC.

This chain uses TRBV7-9 with TRBJ2-7; D gene ambiguous. Germline V gives CDR1 SEHNR, CDR2 FQNEAQ (reference sequence). This CDR3 spans 13 amino acids. V lost 1 base, J lost 4 bases, and 8 bases lay in between. CDR3 in DNA: TGTGCCAGCAGCTTAGATGCTTCATACGAGCAGTACGTC. It encodes CASSLDASYEQYV.

This clonotype was counted at least ten times. The chain is built from TRBV7-2 and TRBJ1-2, with TRBD1 matching 9 bases. The ends lost 6 bases at V and 6 bases at J; junction bases unmatched: 8. Germline lookup yields CDR1 SGHTA and CDR2 FQGNSA. CDR3 length: 14 residues. The CDR3 nucleotides read TGTGCCAGCAGTTTTATGGGGACAGGGAATGGCTACACCTTC. Translated, it gives CASSFMGTGNGYTF.

The table lists this clonotype with a few counts. The chain links TRBV6-2 or TRBV6-3 to TRBJ2-1; no clear D. V was cut by 2 bases and J by 6 bases, with 14 bases left in between. Germline CDR1 reads MNHEY; CDR2 reads SVGEGT. The CDR3 consists of 15 residues. CDR3 bases: TGTGCCAGCAGTTACCCCGTGATGTGGGCCAATGAGCAGTTCTTC. Translating gives CASSYPVMWANEQFF.

CDR3 sequence reads: CASSQESRDRGINYGYTF. The CDR3 nucleotides read TGTGCCAGCAGTCAAGAGTCCCGGGACAGGGGGATTAACTATGGCTACACCTTC. The V gene is TRBV25-1, the J gene TRBJ1-2, with 11 bases matching TRBD1. The CDR3 is 18 amino acids. The germline V gene encodes CDR1 MGHDK and CDR2 SYGVNS. Trimming at V came to 5 bases and at J to 1 base, leaving 12 bases not matched to a gene.

This chain links TRBV2 with TRBJ1-2; D unresolved. Trimming cost V 2 bases and J 6 bases, with 10 bases left between them. CDR3 length: 13 residues. Germline V gene data show CDR1 as SNHLY and CDR2 as FYNNEI. CDR3 in DNA: TGTGCCAGCAGTGAACTTAGGCGGAATGGCTACACCTTC. Amino acids: CASSELRRNGYTF.

This clonotype was seen repeatedly, ten times or more. The CDR3 DNA is TGTGCCAGCAGCGTAGGGGGCAGGAACACTGAAGCTTTCTTT. Residues: CASSVGGRNTEAFF. This chain uses TRBV7-8 with TRBJ1-1; TRBD1 matches at 7 bases. V lost 5 bases, J lost 1 base, and 4 bases stayed unmatched. This CDR3 has 14 residues. Germline V CDR1 and CDR2: SGHVS, FQNEAQ. The whole variable domain, filled in from reference TRBV7-8 and TRBJ1-1, reads GAGVSQSPRYKVAKRGQDVALRCDPISGHVSLFWYQQALGQGPEFLTYFQNEAQLDKSGLPSDRFFAERPEGSVSTLKIQRTQQEDSAVYLCASSVGGRNTEAFFGQGTRLTVV.

This clonotype was seen more than once but under ten times. The CDR3 DNA sequence: TGTGCCAGCAGCCCCCTTACGGGCGGAAGCTCTGGGGCCAACGTCCTGACTTTC. It encodes CASSPLTGGSSGANVLTF. The chain carries TRBV7-9 and TRBJ2-6, with no clear D. Trimming took off 5 bases at V and 0 bases at J, with 17 bases between the two ends. CDR3 length: 18 amino acids. The germline V gene has CDR1 SEHNR and CDR2 FQNEAQ (reference sequence).

This clonotype was seen a few times. This chain joins TRBV19 and TRBJ1-1; perhaps TRBD1 as D (6 bases). Trimming removed 5 bases at V and 3 bases at J, with 10 bases between. CDR3 length equals 13 residues. Germline V lookup: CDR1 LNHDA, CDR2 SQIVND (reference sequence). The CDR3 sequence is CASSWTVDTEAFF. Written as DNA, the CDR3 is TGTGCCAGTAGTTGGACAGTCGACACTGAAGCTTTCTTT.

This clonotype came up many times. As DNA, the CDR3 is TGCGCCAGCAGCCAAGTGGGGTCAGGGGATTACAATGAGCAGTTCTTC. Amino acid sequence: CASSQVGSGDYNEQFF. The J gene is TRBJ2-1, the V gene TRBV4-3; D might be TRBD1 (6 bases). The V end lost 1 base, the J end lost 4 bases, and 14 bases lay between the germline ends. The CDR3 consists of 16 residues. Germline values: CDR1 LGHNA, CDR2 YSLEER.

Worth noting for this clonotype: Just one base apart from a much larger clone, this may be a read error. The chain joins TRBV7-8 to TRBJ2-2, with D possibly TRBD2 on 6 matching bases. The CDR3 runs 18 residues. Germline CDR1 SGHVS, CDR2 FQNEAQ. The V end was cut by 3 bases, the J end by 3 bases, with 20 bases between. CDR3 DNA sequence: TGTGCCAGCAGCTTTTCGATCCATCAGGGAGGCGACACCGGGGAGCTGTTTTTT. Protein sequence: CASSFSIHQGGDTGELFF.

The chain employs TRBV6-5 and TRBJ2-7, with TRBD2 matching 7 bases. Germline V gives CDR1 MNHEY, CDR2 SVGAGI. V gave up 6 bases and J gave up 2 bases; unmatched junction bases: 10. CDR3 size: 15 residues. CDR3 nucleotides: TGTGCCAGCAGGCCGGGGAGGGCGGTTACCTACGAGCAGTACTTC. It codes for CASRPGRAVTYEQYF.

The chain is built from TRBV15 and TRBJ1-2; 7 bases line up with TRBD1. The CDR3 totals 20 residues. The ends lost 0 bases at V and 0 bases at J; junction bases unmatched: 16. Germline values: CDR1 LNHNV, CDR2 YYDKDF (reference sequence). The CDR3 nucleotides read TGTGCCACCAGCAGAGATCATTTTGGGACAGTCCGGAGAGCTAACTATGGCTACACCTTC. It encodes CATSRDHFGTVRRANYGYTF.

Concerning this clonotype itself: A much larger clone is a single base away; this may be a read error. It is likely a read error, because the conserved phenylalanine at the end of the CDR3 is missing. V usage is TRBV7-2 and J usage is TRBJ2-7; TRBD2 matches 8 bases. Germline V gene data show CDR1 as SGHTA and CDR2 as FQGNSA. The CDR3 has 14 amino acids. Germline trimming cut 1 base from V and 2 bases from J; bases unmatched to any gene: 1. The CDR3 sequence is CASSLGGGTYEQYI. CDR3 nucleotides: TGTGCCAGCAGCTTAGGCGGGGGGACCTACGAGCAGTACATC.

On this clonotype: A much more abundant neighbour one base away suggests this may be a read error. This chain connects TRBV14 to TRBJ1-2, with 12 bases lining up with TRBD1. This CDR3 region has 15 residues. Germline V CDR1 and CDR2: SGHDN, FVKESK. The CDR3 DNA reads as TGTGTCAGCAGCACCGGGACAGGGGGCTTCGAGGGCTACACCTTC. Translated: CVSSTGTGGFEGYTF.

The sample holds a few counts of this clonotype. The J gene is TRBJ2-2, the V gene TRBV28, with D unclear. CDR3 length: 14 residues. V dropped 2 bases and J dropped 4 bases, with 8 bases sitting between them. Germline CDR1 and CDR2: MDHEN and SYDVKM. The CDR3 region is CASSLGIFTGELFF. Written as DNA, the CDR3 is TGTGCCAGCAGTTTAGGGATCTTCACCGGGGAGCTGTTTTTT.

The chain employs TRBV29-1 and TRBJ1-2; TRBD1 is a possible D gene (6 bases). The CDR3 loop spans 12 amino acids. Germline V gene sequence: CDR1 SQVTM, CDR2 ANQGSEA. Trimming stripped 5 bases from V and 7 bases from J, with 14 bases between. The CDR3 region is CSVRTANPGYTF. In DNA form, the CDR3 reads TGCAGCGTTCGGACAGCCAACCCTGGCTACACCTTC.

The CDR3 DNA reads TGTGCCAGCAGCCAAGATGACATGGGCTCTGGAAACACCATATATTTT. Translated: CASSQDDMGSGNTIYF. This chain links TRBV4-2 with TRBJ1-3; D not certain. The CDR3 is 16 amino acids. Per the germline V gene, CDR1 is LGHNA and CDR2 is YNFKEQ. V was cut by 0 bases and J by 0 bases, with 9 bases left in between.

The chain joins TRBV6-5 to TRBJ2-5; maybe TRBD2 (6 bases). Trimming removed 0 bases from V and 4 bases from J, with 15 bases in between. Germline values: CDR1 MNHEY, CDR2 SVGAGI. The CDR3 runs 16 residues. The CDR3 spells CASSYSIGGGRETQYF. CDR3 DNA sequence: TGTGCCAGCAGTTACTCGATTGGGGGAGGAAGAGAGACCCAGTACTTC.

This clonotype appeared many times. The V call is TRBV6-2 or TRBV6-3, the J call TRBJ1-1; D is perhaps TRBD1 (5 bases). The CDR3 loop spans 13 amino acids. CDR1 and CDR2 (germline): MNHEY, SVGEGT. Trimming pared 7 bases from V and 1 base from J, leaving 10 bases between. CDR3 loop: CASTVTGNTEAFF. The CDR3 coding sequence is TGTGCCAGCACCGTCACAGGGAACACTGAAGCTTTCTTT.

Worth noting for this clonotype: Possible read error: a much larger clone is one base away. The DNA of the CDR3 is TGTGCCAGCAGCTTAGGAGCGGGGGGACGCACGAATACGCAGTATTTT. Amino acid sequence: CASSLGAGGRTNTQYF. The chain employs TRBV7-2 and TRBJ2-3, with 9 bases matching TRBD2. The CDR3 extends over 16 amino acids. CDR1 SGHTA and CDR2 FQGNSA come from the germline V gene. The ends lost 1 base at V and 7 bases at J; junction bases unmatched: 9.

This clonotype showed up just a few times. The chain recombines TRBV27 with TRBJ1-5; the D gene is possibly TRBD1 (6 bases). In germline, CDR1 is MNHEY, CDR2 SMNVEV (reference sequence). The length of the CDR3 is 13 residues. The V and J ends lost 6 bases and 4 bases respectively, with 10 bases between them. The CDR3 DNA reads as TGTGCCAGCAGGGGGGCAGGGAATCAGCCCCAGCATTTT. It yields the protein CASRGAGNQPQHF.

Comment on this clonotype: Without the conserved terminal phenylalanine or tryptophan, this CDR3 likely stems from a read error. The chain joins TRBV4-3 to TRBJ2-3; possible D gene TRBD2, 6 bases. V was trimmed by 3 bases and J by 6 bases, leaving 22 bases between them. This CDR3 region has 17 residues. CDR1 and CDR2 from the germline V gene are LGHNA and YSLEER. The CDR3 DNA follows: TGCGCCAGCAGCCAGGATGCAACGGCGGGGCTGGTGGATACGCAGTATTTA. This gives the protein CASSQDATAGLVDTQYL.

In its sample, this clonotype was seen a few times. The chain uses TRBV7-9 and TRBJ2-4; 7 nucleotides agree with TRBD2. The CDR3 is 15 residues long. With 0 bases clipped from V and 5 bases from J, the junction kept 4 bases outside the gene matches. The germline V gene encodes CDR1 SEHNR and CDR2 FQNEAQ (reference sequence). The CDR3 DNA follows: TGTGCCAGCAGCTTAGCTAGCGGGCGGGAAAACATTCAGTACTTC. Protein product: CASSLASGRENIQYF.

A few counts support this clonotype. This chain joins TRBV19 and TRBJ1-1; D is unclear. The CDR3 sequence is 13 residues long. Germline CDR1 reads LNHDA; CDR2 reads SQIVND (reference sequence). The ends were cut back, 6 bases at V and 1 base at J, with 9 bases in the middle. The CDR3 DNA reads TGTGCCAGTAGAGCTAATCCGAACACTGAAGCTTTCTTT. Protein product: CASRANPNTEAFF.